Shown below are 9 T cell receptor beta chains from a single sample sequenced in a study of shared clonotypes between healthy human individuals. Generated by immunoSEQ multiplex PCR, the TCRdb table keeps only in-frame clones and is missing some. The sample lists hundreds of thousands of clones, under 95% occurring once. Selected positively for CCR7 and CD45RO-negative, naive CD8 cells excluded terminally differentiated effector memory CD45RA+ cells. Material for sequencing was naive CD8+ T cells sorted from blood. Receptors were obtained from a man younger than 40 in good health.

The chain links TRBV27 to TRBJ2-1, with D unclear. Trimming cost V 3 bases and J 7 bases, with 7 bases left between them. The CDR3 extends over 12 amino acids. CDR1 and CDR2 from the germline V gene are MNHEY and SMNVEV (reference sequence). CDR3 loop: CASSFGQNEQFF. The CDR3 nucleotides are TGTGCCAGCAGTTTTGGGCAGAATGAGCAGTTCTTC.

J is TRBJ2-1 and V is TRBV27; possibly TRBD2 for D (6 bases). The CDR3 length is 15 residues. CDR1 is MNHEY and CDR2 is SMNVEV in the germline V gene (reference sequence). The V and J ends lost 3 bases and 4 bases respectively, with 13 bases between them. Here the CDR3 reads CASSLVRERYNEQFF. In DNA form, the CDR3 reads TGTGCCAGCAGTTTGGTACGGGAGCGGTACAATGAGCAGTTCTTC.

This clone was found once. This rearrangement joins TRBV4-3 to TRBJ1-2, with D unclear. This CDR3 comprises 16 residues. The germline V and J ends were trimmed by 0 bases and 4 bases, with 15 bases remaining between them. From germline, CDR1 is LGHNA and CDR2 YSLEER. The CDR3 nucleotides read TGCGCCAGCAGCCAAGATAAGGCCAGCGGCCCCTATGGCTACACCTTC. Its translation is CASSQDKASGPYGYTF.

This clone was observed a handful of times. The rearrangement links TRBV4-3 to TRBJ1-2, with D possibly being TRBD1 (5 bases). In germline, CDR1 is LGHNA, CDR2 YSLEER. CDR3 size: 14 residues. V lost 0 bases and J 4 bases, leaving 9 bases between the germline ends. CDR3 sequence reads: CASSQDRDGYGYTF. The CDR3 nucleotides read TGCGCCAGCAGCCAAGACAGGGACGGCTATGGCTACACCTTC.

The chain employs TRBV6-6 and TRBJ2-7; D might be TRBD1 or TRBD2, each matching 6 bases. In germline, CDR1 is MNHNY, CDR2 SVGAGI (reference sequence). CDR3 length: 15 amino acids. Trimming took off 7 bases at V and 4 bases at J, with 20 bases between the two ends. In DNA form, the CDR3 reads TGTGCCAGCACCCTCGACCCGGGGGCAGGATACGAGCAGTACTTC. Translated: CASTLDPGAGYEQYF.

The chain is built from TRBV2 and TRBJ2-1, with 11 bases matching TRBD2. The germline V gene has CDR1 SNHLY and CDR2 FYNNEI. The trim removed 8 bases at V and 4 bases at J, leaving 25 bases unmatched. The CDR3 extends over 21 amino acids. The CDR3 region is CASGTGGSPIIAGGSYNEQFF. In nucleotides, the CDR3 is TGTGCCAGCGGTACAGGGGGTTCCCCCATCATAGCGGGAGGGTCGTACAATGAGCAGTTCTTC.

This clone has a handful of counts. The rearrangement links TRBV13 to TRBJ2-2, with D uncertain. CDR1 and CDR2 (germline): PRHDT, FYEKMQ (reference sequence). The length of the CDR3 is 15 residues. V gave up 2 bases and J gave up 0 bases, with 7 bases separating them. Here the CDR3 DNA reads TGTGCCAGCAGCTTACCCCTCGCGAACACCGGGGAGCTGTTTTTT. This encodes CASSLPLANTGELFF. Complete variable domain (other parts from reference TRBV13 and TRBJ2-2): AAGVIQSPRHLIKEKRETATLKCYPIPRHDTVYWYQQGPGQDPQFLISFYEKMQSDKGSIPDRFSAQQFSDYHSELNMSSLELGDSALYFCASSLPLANTGELFFGEGSRLTVL.

The chain employs TRBV11-2 and TRBJ1-1; 7 bases are a match to TRBD1. The trim removed 2 bases at V and 4 bases at J, leaving 10 bases unmatched. CDR1 SGHAT and CDR2 FQNNGV come from the germline V gene. The CDR3 covers 16 residues. The chain's CDR3 is CASSLCFLTGCTEAFF. DNA for the CDR3: TGTGCCAGCAGCTTATGTTTTCTGACAGGGTGCACTGAAGCTTTCTTT. The full variable domain, its missing parts supplied by reference TRBV11-2 and TRBJ1-1, is EAGVAQSPRYKIIEKRQSVAFWCNPISGHATLYWYQQILGQGPKLLIQFQNNGVVDDSQLPKDRFSAERLKGVDSTLKIQPAKLEDSAVYLCASSLCFLTGCTEAFFGQGTRLTVV.

The V gene is TRBV29-1, the J gene TRBJ2-7, with D hard to call. Deletions cut 3 bases from V and 9 bases from J, with 12 bases between. The CDR3 is made up of 11 amino acids. Germline CDR1 reads SQVTM; CDR2 reads ANQGSEA. This chain's CDR3 is CSVEGRFGQYF. As DNA, the CDR3 is TGCAGCGTTGAGGGTAGATTTGGGCAGTACTTC.